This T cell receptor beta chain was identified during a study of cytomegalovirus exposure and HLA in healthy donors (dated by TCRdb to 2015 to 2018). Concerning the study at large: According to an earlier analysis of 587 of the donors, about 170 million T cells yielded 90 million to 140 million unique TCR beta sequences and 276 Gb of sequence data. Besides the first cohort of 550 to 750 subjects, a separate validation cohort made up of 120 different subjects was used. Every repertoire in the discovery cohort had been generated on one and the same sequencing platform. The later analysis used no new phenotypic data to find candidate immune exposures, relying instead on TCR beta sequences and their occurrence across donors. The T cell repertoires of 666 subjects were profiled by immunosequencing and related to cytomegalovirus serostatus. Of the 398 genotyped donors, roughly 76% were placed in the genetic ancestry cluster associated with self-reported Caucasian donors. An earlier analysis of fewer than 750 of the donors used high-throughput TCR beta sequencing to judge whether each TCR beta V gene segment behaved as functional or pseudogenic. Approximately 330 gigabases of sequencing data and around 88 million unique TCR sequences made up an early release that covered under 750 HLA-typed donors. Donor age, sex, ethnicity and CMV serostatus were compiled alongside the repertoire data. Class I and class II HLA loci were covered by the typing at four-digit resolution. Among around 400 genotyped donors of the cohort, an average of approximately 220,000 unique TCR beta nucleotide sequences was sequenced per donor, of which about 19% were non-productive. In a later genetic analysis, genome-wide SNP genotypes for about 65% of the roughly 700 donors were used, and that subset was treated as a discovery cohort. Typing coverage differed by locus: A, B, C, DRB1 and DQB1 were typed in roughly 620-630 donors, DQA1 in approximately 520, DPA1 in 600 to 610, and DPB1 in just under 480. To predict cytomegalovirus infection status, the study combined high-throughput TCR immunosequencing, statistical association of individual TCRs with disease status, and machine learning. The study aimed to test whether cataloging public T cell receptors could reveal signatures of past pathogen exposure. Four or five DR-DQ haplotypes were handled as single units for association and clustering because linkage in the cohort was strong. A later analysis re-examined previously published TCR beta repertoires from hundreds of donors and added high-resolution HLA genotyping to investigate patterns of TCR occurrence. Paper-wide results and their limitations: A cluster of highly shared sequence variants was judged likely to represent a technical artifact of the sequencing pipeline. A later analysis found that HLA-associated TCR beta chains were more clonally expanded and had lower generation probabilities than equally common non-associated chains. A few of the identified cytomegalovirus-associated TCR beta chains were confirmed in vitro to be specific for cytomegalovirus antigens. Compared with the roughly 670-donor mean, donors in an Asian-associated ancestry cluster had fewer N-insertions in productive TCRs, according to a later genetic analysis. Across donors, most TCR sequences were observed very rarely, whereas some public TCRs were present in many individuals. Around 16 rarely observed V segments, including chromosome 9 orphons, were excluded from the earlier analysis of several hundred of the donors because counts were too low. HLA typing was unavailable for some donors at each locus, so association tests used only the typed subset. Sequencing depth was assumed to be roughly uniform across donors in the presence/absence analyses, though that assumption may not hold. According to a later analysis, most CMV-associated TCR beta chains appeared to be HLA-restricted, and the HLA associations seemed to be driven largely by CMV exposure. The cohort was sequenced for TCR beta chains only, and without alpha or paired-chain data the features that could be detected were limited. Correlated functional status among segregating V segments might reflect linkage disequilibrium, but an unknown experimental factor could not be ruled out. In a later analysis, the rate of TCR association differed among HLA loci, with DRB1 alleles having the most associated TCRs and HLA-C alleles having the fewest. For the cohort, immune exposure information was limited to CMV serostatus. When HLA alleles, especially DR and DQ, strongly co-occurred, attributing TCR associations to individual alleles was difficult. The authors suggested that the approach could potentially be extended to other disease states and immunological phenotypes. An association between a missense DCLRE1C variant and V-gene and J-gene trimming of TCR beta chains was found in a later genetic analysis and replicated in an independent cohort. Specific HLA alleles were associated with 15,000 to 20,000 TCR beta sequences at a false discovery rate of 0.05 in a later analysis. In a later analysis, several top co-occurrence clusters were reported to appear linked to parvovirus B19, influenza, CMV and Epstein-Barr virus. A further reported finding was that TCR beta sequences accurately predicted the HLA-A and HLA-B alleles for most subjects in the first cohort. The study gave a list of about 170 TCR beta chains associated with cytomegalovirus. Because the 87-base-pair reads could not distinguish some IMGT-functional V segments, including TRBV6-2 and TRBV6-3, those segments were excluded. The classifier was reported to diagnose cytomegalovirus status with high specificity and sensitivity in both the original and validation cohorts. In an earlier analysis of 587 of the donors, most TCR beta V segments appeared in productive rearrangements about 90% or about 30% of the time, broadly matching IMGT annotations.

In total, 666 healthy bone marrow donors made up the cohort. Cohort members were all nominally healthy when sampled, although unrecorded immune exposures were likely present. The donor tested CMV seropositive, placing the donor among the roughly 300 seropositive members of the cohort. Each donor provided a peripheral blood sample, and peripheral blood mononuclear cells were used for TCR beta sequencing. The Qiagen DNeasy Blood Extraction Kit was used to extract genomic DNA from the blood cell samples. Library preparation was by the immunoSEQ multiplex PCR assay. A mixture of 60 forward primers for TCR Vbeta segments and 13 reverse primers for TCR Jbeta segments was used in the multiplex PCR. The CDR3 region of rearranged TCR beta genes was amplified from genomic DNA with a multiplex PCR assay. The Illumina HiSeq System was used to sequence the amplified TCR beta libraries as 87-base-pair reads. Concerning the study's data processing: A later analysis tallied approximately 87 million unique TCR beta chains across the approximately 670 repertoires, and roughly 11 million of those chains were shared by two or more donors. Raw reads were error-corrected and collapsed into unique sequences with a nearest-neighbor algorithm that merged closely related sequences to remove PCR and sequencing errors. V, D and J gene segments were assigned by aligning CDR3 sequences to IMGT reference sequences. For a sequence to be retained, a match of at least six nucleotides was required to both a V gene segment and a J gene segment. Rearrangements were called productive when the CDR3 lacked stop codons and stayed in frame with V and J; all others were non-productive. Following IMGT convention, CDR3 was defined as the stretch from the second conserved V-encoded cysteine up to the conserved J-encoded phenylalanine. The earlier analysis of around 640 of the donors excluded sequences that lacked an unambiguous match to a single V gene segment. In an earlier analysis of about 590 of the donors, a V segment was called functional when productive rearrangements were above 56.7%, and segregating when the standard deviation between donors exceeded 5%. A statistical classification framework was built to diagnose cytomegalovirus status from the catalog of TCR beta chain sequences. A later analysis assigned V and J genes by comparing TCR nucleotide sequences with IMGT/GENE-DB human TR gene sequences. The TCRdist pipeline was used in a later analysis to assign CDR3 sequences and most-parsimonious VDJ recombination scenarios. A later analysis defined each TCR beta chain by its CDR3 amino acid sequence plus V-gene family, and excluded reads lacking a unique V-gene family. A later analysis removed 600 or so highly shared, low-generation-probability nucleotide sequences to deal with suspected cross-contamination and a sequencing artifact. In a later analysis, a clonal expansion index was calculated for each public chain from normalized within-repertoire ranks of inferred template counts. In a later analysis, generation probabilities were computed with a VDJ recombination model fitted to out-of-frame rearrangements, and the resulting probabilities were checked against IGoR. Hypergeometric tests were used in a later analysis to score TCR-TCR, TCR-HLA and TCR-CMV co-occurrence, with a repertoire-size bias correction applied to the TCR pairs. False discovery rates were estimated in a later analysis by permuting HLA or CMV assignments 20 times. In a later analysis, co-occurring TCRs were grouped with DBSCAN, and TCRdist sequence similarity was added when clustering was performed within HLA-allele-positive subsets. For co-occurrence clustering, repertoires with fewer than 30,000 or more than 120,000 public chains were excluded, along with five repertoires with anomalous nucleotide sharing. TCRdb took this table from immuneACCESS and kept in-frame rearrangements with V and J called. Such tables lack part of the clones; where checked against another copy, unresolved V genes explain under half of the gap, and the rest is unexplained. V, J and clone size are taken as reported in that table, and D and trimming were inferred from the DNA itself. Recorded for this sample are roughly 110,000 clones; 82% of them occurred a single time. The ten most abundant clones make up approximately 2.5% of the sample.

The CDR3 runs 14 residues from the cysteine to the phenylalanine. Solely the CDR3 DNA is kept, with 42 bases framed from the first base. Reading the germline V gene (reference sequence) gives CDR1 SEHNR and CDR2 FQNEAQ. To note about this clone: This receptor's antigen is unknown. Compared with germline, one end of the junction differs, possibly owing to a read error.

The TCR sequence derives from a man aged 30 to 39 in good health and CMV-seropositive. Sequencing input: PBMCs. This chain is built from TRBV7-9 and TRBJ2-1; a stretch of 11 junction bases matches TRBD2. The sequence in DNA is TGTTCCAGCAGCACGACTAGCGGGGTCAATGAGCAGTTCTTC. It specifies CSSSTTSGVNEQFF.